This TCR beta chain was obtained from a study of cytomegalovirus exposure and HLA in healthy donors. The primer mix had 60 Vbeta and 13 Jbeta primers. TCRdb keeps only in-frame clones here, not all; method: immunoSEQ multiplex PCR. Of about 140,000 clones listed, approximately 80% are singletons. The V end lost 5 bases, the J end lost 3 bases, and 6 bases lay between the germline ends. This CDR3 is 12 amino acids long. From germline, CDR1 is SGHRS and CDR2 YFSETQ. Specimen: PBMCs. This receptor was identified in a woman between 18 and 30 years old in good health and CMV-seropositive. The chain combines TRBV5-1 with TRBJ2-1; D unresolved. The chain's CDR3 is CASRENYNEQFF. CDR3 nucleotides: TGCGCCAGCAGAGAGAACTACAATGAGCAGTTCTTC.